The 26 T cell receptor beta chains reported below all come from one sample, sequenced in a study of shared clonotypes between healthy human individuals. Profiling relied on immunoSEQ multiplex PCR, and the TCRdb table lists in-frame clones only, not all of them. The table has about a million clones, 60% to 85% seen once. Material for sequencing was memory CD4+ T cells from PBMCs. Subset of the sample: CD45RA-negative fraction. Receptor source: a man younger than 35 in good health. Some clones in this sample may be carry-over from other donors' samples.

The rearrangement uses TRBV18 and TRBJ1-4; 8 bases fit TRBD1. V dropped 5 bases and J dropped 5; count of bases not matched to a gene: 7. Germline assignment: CDR1 KGHSH and CDR2 LQKENI. The CDR3 runs 15 residues. The chain's CDR3 is CASSIGQGRNEKLFF. The CDR3 DNA sequence: TGTGCCAGCTCAATCGGACAGGGCCGCAATGAAAAACTGTTTTTT.

This chain links TRBV29-1 with TRBJ2-5; tentative D call: TRBD1 (6 bases). V lost 6 bases and J lost 5, with 10 bases in between. The CDR3 length is 11 residues. Per the germline V gene, CDR1 is SQVTM and CDR2 is ANQGSEA. The CDR3 DNA is TGCAGCGTCGGGACACTCGAGACCCAGTACTTC. Its translation is CSVGTLETQYF.

The J gene is TRBJ1-2, the V gene TRBV19; 7 bases are a match to TRBD1. Germline loops: CDR1 LNHDA, CDR2 SQIVND (reference sequence). The CDR3 is made up of 12 amino acids. The V gene end was trimmed by 10 bases and the J gene end by 6 bases; junction bases not matched to a gene: 8. The CDR3 DNA is TGTGCCACCAACAGGGGCGCGGATGGCTACACCTTC. Its translation: CATNRGADGYTF.

CDR3 sequence (DNA): TGTGCCAGCATGATTTTCGGGACAGGAGCCTACGAGCAGTACTTC. This translates into CASMIFGTGAYEQYF. The chain uses TRBV2 and TRBJ2-7; 8 bases are a match to TRBD1. The CDR3 is made up of 15 amino acids. V gave up 7 bases and J gave up 2 bases; unmatched junction bases: 10. Per germline, CDR1 SNHLY and CDR2 FYNNEI.

The V gene is TRBV6-5, the J gene TRBJ2-1; a weak D match, TRBD2 (6 bases). The CDR3 spans 13 residues. Trimming left V 6 bases short and J 4 bases short, with 10 bases between. CDR1 and CDR2 (germline): MNHEY, SVGAGI. The CDR3 spells CASSGSEYNEQFF. The CDR3 bases are TGTGCCAGCAGCGGGAGTGAGTACAATGAGCAGTTCTTC.

The chain employs TRBV28 and TRBJ1-5; D is perhaps TRBD1 (6 bases). This CDR3 contains 15 residues. V lost 6 bases to trimming and J lost 3 bases, with 15 bases between them. Per germline, CDR1 MDHEN and CDR2 SYDVKM. The CDR3 DNA sequence: TGTGCCAGCAGCAAACCACAGGGAGACAATCAGCCCCAGCATTTT. Protein sequence: CASSKPQGDNQPQHF.

The chain employs TRBV7-9 and TRBJ2-2, with 8 positions matching TRBD1. J lost 3 bases, V lost 3 bases, and 0 bases had no gene match. The CDR3 totals 14 residues. Germline CDR1 and CDR2: SEHNR and FQNEAQ (reference sequence). The DNA for the CDR3 is TGTGCCAGCAGCTTGGACAGGGACACCGGGGAGCTGTTTTTT. Residues: CASSLDRDTGELFF.

This sequence joins TRBV11-3 and TRBJ1-4; TRBD1 matches 7 bases. The junction had 22 bases not matched to a gene; V was cut back by 5 bases and J by 4 bases. The CDR3 has 20 amino acids. Germline-derived CDR1 and CDR2 are SGHNT and YENEEA. The CDR3 reads CASSPRTRTGVGGLNEKLFF. The DNA for the CDR3 is TGTGCCAGCAGCCCTAGGACCCGGACAGGCGTCGGGGGACTTAATGAAAAACTGTTTTTT.

This clone was seen a single time. CDR3 nucleotide sequence: TGTGCCAGCAGTCCTGGGCCAGTGGTCGAGCAGTACTTC. Its translation: CASSPGPVVEQYF. J is TRBJ2-7 and V is TRBV2; D gene ambiguous. This CDR3 comprises 13 residues. Trimming removed 5 bases at V and 6 bases at J, with 14 bases between. The germline V gene has CDR1 SNHLY and CDR2 FYNNEI.

The rearrangement links TRBV28 to TRBJ1-1; D may be TRBD1 (5 bases). Between the trimmed V and J ends, which lost 5 bases and 5 bases, there was a span of 12 bases. The CDR3 is 13 amino acids. The germline CDR1 and CDR2 sequences are MDHEN and SYDVKM. CDR3 DNA: TGTGCCAGCAGTCTTAATGGGGGGACTGAAGCTTTCTTT. It codes for CASSLNGGTEAFF. The complete variable domain, with remaining parts taken from reference TRBV28 and TRBJ1-1, reads DVKVTQSSRYLVKRTGEKVFLECVQDMDHENMFWYRQDPGLGLRLIYFSYDVKMKEKGDIPEGYSVSREKKERFSLILESASTNQTSMYLCASSLNGGTEAFFGQGTRLTVV.

V gene TRBV18 combines with J gene TRBJ2-1, with D possibly TRBD2 on 6 matching bases. Germline lookup yields CDR1 KGHSH and CDR2 LQKENI. This CDR3 spans 15 amino acids. The V and J ends lost 2 bases and 3 bases respectively, with 11 bases between them. The CDR3 is CASSPSQRVYNEQFF. CDR3 nucleotides: TGTGCCAGCTCACCAAGTCAGCGGGTCTACAATGAGCAGTTCTTC.

This clone was seen only a few times. V usage is TRBV9 and J usage is TRBJ1-1; D is ambiguous. The V end lost 0 bases, the J end lost 0 bases, and 6 bases lay between the germline ends. This CDR3 comprises 14 residues. Germline loops: CDR1 SGDLS, CDR2 YYNGEE. The CDR3 protein is CASSVDVMNTEAFF. For the CDR3, the DNA is TGTGCCAGCAGCGTAGACGTTATGAACACTGAAGCTTTCTTT.

There are many counts of this clone. J is TRBJ2-1 and V is TRBV15; 7 nucleotides match TRBD2. The germline gives CDR1 LNHNV, CDR2 YYDKDF (reference sequence). V lost 5 bases to trimming and J lost 9 bases; unmatched junction nucleotides: 10. This CDR3 has 14 amino acids. CDR3 DNA sequence: TGTGCCACCAGCGCCCGCCTGGGGGGGGTTGAGCAGTTCTTC. It is translated as CATSARLGGVEQFF. The variable domain in full, with the rest retrieved from reference TRBV15 and TRBJ2-1, is DAMVIQNPRYQVTQFGKPVTLSCSQTLNHNVMYWYQQKSSQAPKLLFHYYDKDFNNEADTPDNFQSRRPNTSFCFLDIRSPGLGDTAMYLCATSARLGGVEQFFGPGTRLTVL.

This clone appeared a single time. The J gene is TRBJ2-5, the V gene TRBV6-4; possibly TRBD1 for D (7 bases). Trimming removed 6 bases at V and 7 bases at J, with 18 bases between. Germline CDR1 and CDR2: MRHNA and SNTAGT. This CDR3 has 14 amino acids. The CDR3 is CASSPLRGRGTQYF. CDR3 sequence (DNA): TGTGCCAGCAGCCCTTTGAGGGGGCGGGGGACCCAGTACTTC.

The V call is TRBV7-2, the J call TRBJ2-7; 7 nucleotides match TRBD1. Germline V gene lookup returns CDR1 SGHTA and CDR2 FQGNSA. This CDR3 is built from 15 residues. V shed 2 bases and J 3 bases; nucleotides not matched to a gene: 7. The DNA of the CDR3 is TGTGCCAGCAGCTTATGGGGTCAGGGGGACTACGAGCAGTACTTC. It encodes CASSLWGQGDYEQYF. Drawing the rest from reference TRBV7-2 and TRBJ2-7, the complete variable domain is GAGVSQSPSNKVTEKGKDVELRCDPISGHTALYWYRQSLGQGLEFLIYFQGNSAPDKSGLPSDRFSAERTGGSVSTLTIQRTQQEDSAVYLCASSLWGQGDYEQYFGPGTRLTVT.

The chain is built from TRBV7-9 and TRBJ2-1; D remains unclear. The CDR3 totals 15 residues. Trimming took 5 bases from V and 6 from J, leaving 17 bases between them. Germline V gene data show CDR1 as SEHNR and CDR2 as FQNEAQ (reference sequence). The CDR3: CASSERTTSINEQFF. The CDR3 DNA reads TGTGCCAGCAGCGAGAGGACCACCTCAATCAATGAGCAGTTCTTC.

This chain connects TRBV7-2 to TRBJ1-3; D ambiguous. The CDR3 extends over 18 amino acids. Germline values: CDR1 SGHTA, CDR2 FQGNSA. Trimming shortened V by 1 base and J by 0 bases, and 16 bases separated the two germline ends. DNA for the CDR3: TGTGCCAGCAGCTTAGTCCCGGGCGGCTCCCGCTCTGGAAACACCATATATTTT. It codes for CASSLVPGGSRSGNTIYF.

The genes are TRBV5-6 and TRBJ2-1; 10 nucleotides agree with TRBD2. CDR1 SGHDT and CDR2 YYEEEE come from the germline V gene. V lost 0 bases, J lost 2 bases, and 2 bases stayed unmatched. The CDR3 contains 16 residues. In DNA form, the CDR3 reads TGTGCCAGCAGCTTGGATAGCGGGAGGACCTACAATGAGCAGTTCTTC. As protein: CASSLDSGRTYNEQFF.

The rearrangement links TRBV28 to TRBJ1-1; D uncertain. The CDR3 loop spans 13 amino acids. The ends were cut back, 3 bases at V and 1 base at J, with 6 bases in the middle. Looked up from germline, CDR1 is MDHEN and CDR2 is SYDVKM. CDR3 nucleotide sequence: TGTGCCAGCAGTTTCCGGGCGAACACTGAAGCTTTCTTT. It codes for CASSFRANTEAFF.

A few counts support this clone. Other DNA sequences in the sample encode the same CDR3. The rearrangement links TRBV14 to TRBJ2-2; TRBD2 aligns across 8 bases. Trimming cost V 4 bases and J 5 bases; bases outside gene matches: 6. The CDR3 totals 15 residues. Germline lookup yields CDR1 SGHDN and CDR2 FVKESK. DNA for the CDR3: TGTGCCAGCAGCCGCACTAGCGGACGGACCGGGGAGCTGTTTTTT. Protein product: CASSRTSGRTGELFF.

The V call is TRBV27, the J call TRBJ1-4; maybe TRBD1 (5 bases). Trimming took 4 bases from V and 5 from J, leaving 17 bases between them. Germline V gene lookup returns CDR1 MNHEY and CDR2 SMNVEV (reference sequence). The CDR3 consists of 16 residues. The CDR3 spells CASSYGVQVPNEKLFF. DNA of the CDR3: TGTGCCAGCAGTTATGGAGTACAGGTCCCAAATGAAAAACTGTTTTTT.

The genes are TRBV10-3 and TRBJ2-7; 9 bases match TRBD1. With V trimmed by 0 bases and J by 6 bases, 3 bases remained unmatched. The CDR3 totals 14 residues. CDR1 and CDR2 from the germline V gene are ENHRY and SYGVKD. The CDR3 nucleotides are TGTGCCATCAGTGAGTCTTTACAGGGGGCCGAGCAGTACTTC. Translated, it gives CAISESLQGAEQYF.

This clone is a singleton in its sample. The V gene is TRBV5-1, the J gene TRBJ1-1, with a tentative D call TRBD1 (6 bases). This CDR3 contains 14 residues. The V end lost 2 bases, the J end lost 4 bases, and 12 bases lay between the germline ends. From germline, CDR1 is SGHRS and CDR2 YFSETQ. CDR3 DNA sequence: TGCGCCAGCAGCTTACAGGGAAAAGGCACTGAAGCTTTCTTT. Its translation is CASSLQGKGTEAFF.

Comments on this clone: Distinct nucleotide sequences in the sample also encode this CDR3. V gene TRBV20-1 combines with J gene TRBJ2-5; no reliable D call. Trimming removed 6 bases from V and 4 bases from J, with 6 bases in between. In germline, CDR1 is DFQATT, CDR2 SNEGSKA (reference sequence). This CDR3 is built from 10 residues. The CDR3 loop reads CSARRETQYF. The DNA of the CDR3 is TGCAGTGCCAGGCGAGAGACCCAGTACTTC.

V usage is TRBV27 and J usage is TRBJ2-1; D remains ambiguous. The V end was cut by 6 bases, the J end by 0 bases, with 9 bases between. This CDR3 has 14 residues. The germline V gene has CDR1 MNHEY and CDR2 SMNVEV (reference sequence). For the CDR3, the DNA is TGTGCCAGCAGCCATAGAAGCTCCTACAATGAGCAGTTCTTC. This encodes CASSHRSSYNEQFF.

V usage is TRBV11-3 and J usage is TRBJ2-7, with TRBD2 matching 10 bases. This CDR3 comprises 14 residues. After removal of 5 bases from V and 6 bases from J, the junction contained 7 bases not matched to a gene. Per the germline V gene, CDR1 is SGHNT and CDR2 is YENEEA. The DNA for the CDR3 is TGTGCCAGCAGCACCGGGACTAGCGATGCCGAGCAGTACTTC. This gives the protein CASSTGTSDAEQYF.